Below are 10 T cell receptor beta chains sequenced from a single sample in a study of T cell changes during pregnancy in multiple sclerosis (dated by TCRdb to between 2018 and 2021). The method was the immunoSEQ multiplex PCR assay. The immuneACCESS repertoire file appears here via TCRdb, limited to in-frame rearrangements. These files lack a portion of the clones; in checked studies, under half of the deficit traces to unresolved V genes, and the cause of the others is not known. This sample has about 38,000 clones in its table, and more than 85% of those were observed once. About 8.3% of the sample lies in the top ten. Here the sequenced sample was CD8+ T cells from peripheral blood mononuclear cells, taken in the third trimester of pregnancy. Every receptor here comes from a female donor with multiple sclerosis, enrolled in a pregnancy study.

J is TRBJ2-3 and V is TRBV5-1; 7 bases line up with TRBD2. Germline CDR1 reads SGHRS; CDR2 reads YFSETQ. The ends lost 2 bases at V and 3 bases at J; junction bases unmatched: 9. The length of the CDR3 is 16 residues. The CDR3 sequence: CASSFLGAGSTDTQYF. In DNA, the CDR3 is TGCGCCAGCAGCTTTTTGGGAGCGGGGAGTACAGATACGCAGTATTTT.

The rearrangement links TRBV4-2 to TRBJ2-5; D not certain. The CDR3 covers 13 residues. The germline V gene has CDR1 LGHNA and CDR2 YNFKEQ. V gave up 2 bases and J gave up 5 bases, with 9 bases separating them. The CDR3 DNA sequence: TGTGCCAGCAGCCAACTCGGTTGGGAGACCCAGTACTTC. It yields the protein CASSQLGWETQYF.

The genes are TRBV6-5 and TRBJ2-7; possibly TRBD2 for D (6 bases). Trimming shortened V by 0 bases and J by 6 bases, and 12 bases separated the two germline ends. The CDR3 spans 14 residues. The V gene's germline CDR1 is MNHEY and CDR2 SVGAGI. CDR3 sequence reads: CASSYSSGAGEQYF. The CDR3 coding sequence is TGTGCCAGCAGTTACTCGTCGGGAGCGGGCGAGCAGTACTTC.

This chain's CDR3 is CASSSGLAGGKDTQYF. Here the CDR3 DNA reads TGTGCCAGCAGCAGTGGACTAGCGGGGGGGAAGGATACGCAGTATTTT. The chain uses TRBV5-4 and TRBJ2-3; 15 nucleotides match TRBD2. The junction had 6 bases not matched to a gene; V was cut back by 4 bases and J by 6 bases. Per germline, CDR1 SGHNT and CDR2 YYREEE (reference sequence). This CDR3 region has 16 residues.

The V and J genes are TRBV7-3 and TRBJ2-3; 14 bases match TRBD2. J gave up 3 bases and V 4 bases, and 3 bases lay outside the gene matches. The CDR3 runs 16 residues. Germline CDR1 is SGHTA and CDR2 is FQGTGA. The CDR3 sequence: CASSYGLAGGTDTQYF. CDR3 DNA sequence: TGTGCCAGCAGCTATGGACTAGCGGGGGGAACAGATACGCAGTATTTT.

This clone was detected only once. J is TRBJ1-6 and V is TRBV9, with D uncertain. Germline-derived CDR1 and CDR2 are SGDLS and YYNGEE. The CDR3 sequence is 14 residues long. The ends were cut back, 4 bases at V and 7 bases at J, with 12 bases in the middle. Here the CDR3 DNA reads TGTGCCAGCAGCCGGGTGAGCGGGAATTCACCCCTCCACTTT. Translated, it gives CASSRVSGNSPLHF.

This clone is categorized as medium-sized. The rearrangement uses TRBV5-8 and TRBJ1-6; 8 positions match TRBD1. Per germline, CDR1 SGHTS and CDR2 YDEGEE. The CDR3 loop spans 16 amino acids. With 4 bases clipped from V and 9 bases from J, the junction kept 12 bases outside the gene matches. The CDR3 protein is CASSLRGTGATSPLHF. CDR3 in DNA: TGTGCCAGCAGCCTCCGGGGGACAGGCGCCACTTCACCCCTCCACTTT.

The J gene is TRBJ2-7, the V gene TRBV6-5; weak D call: TRBD2 (6 bases). The CDR3 has 15 amino acids. V gave up 0 bases and J gave up 1 base, with 10 bases separating them. The germline CDR1 and CDR2 sequences are MNHEY and SVGAGI. The CDR3 DNA is TGTGCCAGCAGTTACTCTGGTAGCGGTTCCTACGAGCAGTACTTC. Protein product: CASSYSGSGSYEQYF.

This chain uses TRBV7-6 with TRBJ2-7; tentatively, D is TRBD2 (5 bases). This CDR3 contains 13 residues. The germline V gene encodes CDR1 SGHVS and CDR2 FNYEAQ. V was pared by 1 base and J by 7 bases, with 11 bases between. The CDR3 here is CASSLGSSGEQYF. The CDR3 region has the DNA TGTGCCAGCAGCTTAGGGAGTTCGGGAGAGCAGTACTTC.

This clone was recorded a few times. The gene calls are TRBV5-5 and TRBJ1-6, with D possibly matching TRBD1 (6 bases). The V end lost 0 bases, the J end lost 6 bases, and 7 bases lay between the germline ends. Germline CDR1 is SGHKS and CDR2 is YYEKEE (reference sequence). This CDR3 region has 14 residues. The CDR3 nucleotides read TGTGCCAGCAGCTTGGGACAGGTTAATTCACCCCTCCACTTT. Its protein product is CASSLGQVNSPLHF.